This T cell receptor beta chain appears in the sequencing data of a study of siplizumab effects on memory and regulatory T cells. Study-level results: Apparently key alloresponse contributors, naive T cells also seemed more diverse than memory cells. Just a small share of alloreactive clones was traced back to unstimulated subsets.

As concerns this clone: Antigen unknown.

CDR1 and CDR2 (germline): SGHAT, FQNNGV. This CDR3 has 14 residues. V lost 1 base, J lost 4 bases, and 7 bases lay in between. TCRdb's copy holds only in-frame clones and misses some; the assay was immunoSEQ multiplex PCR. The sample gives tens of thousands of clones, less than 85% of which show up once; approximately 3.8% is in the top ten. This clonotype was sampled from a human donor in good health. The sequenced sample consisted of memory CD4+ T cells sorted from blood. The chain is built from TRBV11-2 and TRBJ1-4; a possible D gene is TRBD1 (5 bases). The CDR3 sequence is CASSLGRGNEKLFF. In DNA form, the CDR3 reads TGTGCCAGCAGCTTAGGGAGGGGTAATGAAAAACTGTTTTTT.